This is a list of T cell receptor beta chains from one sample in a study of radiotherapy plus CTLA-4 blockade in lung cancer. Produced via immunoSEQ multiplex PCR; TCRdb's table is partial and in-frame only. The sample consists of 60,000 to 70,000 clones, 70% to 80% of them appearing once. The sample in question was peripheral blood, obtained from a patient treated with radiotherapy plus ipilimumab. The receptors were sampled from a human donor with non-small cell lung cancer who had a complete response to radiotherapy plus ipilimumab. Each CDR3 is given with its conserved first and last residue. The order of the fields is D gene, clone size, J gene, V gene, CDR3 protein, CDR3 DNA. D genes are given only for firm matches. Where a row states a size, it is once, few, many or the class of an expanded clone; other rows omit it.

NA	NA	TRBJ1-5	TRBV19	CASSIRGFEPQHF	TGTGCCAGTAGTATACGGGGGTTTGAGCCCCAGCATTTT
NA	NA	TRBJ1-3	TRBV6-5	CASMVGGLGNTIYF	TGTGCCAGCATGGTGGGAGGGCTGGGAAACACCATATATTTT
NA	NA	TRBJ2-3	TRBV7-6	CASSSSEGDTQYF	TGTGCCAGCAGTTCTAGTGAGGGGGATACGCAGTATTTT
NA	NA	TRBJ1-1	TRBV4-3	CASSQARTGRAFF	TGCGCCAGCAGCCAAGCGAGAACAGGACGAGCTTTCTTT
NA	NA	TRBJ2-2	TRBV2	CATQRSGSNTGELFF	TGTGCCACTCAGAGGTCGGGGTCGAACACCGGGGAGCTGTTTTTT
NA	NA	TRBJ1-1	TRBV28	CASSLTNRDTEAFF	TGTGCCAGCAGTTTAACAAACAGGGACACTGAAGCTTTCTTT
NA	NA	TRBJ2-1	TRBV4-2	CASSLTQSSYNEQFF	TGTGCCAGCAGCCTCACTCAGAGCTCCTACAATGAGCAGTTCTTC
NA	NA	TRBJ2-3	TRBV29-1	CSVGFSGITDTQYF	TGCAGCGTTGGGTTTAGCGGCATCACAGATACGCAGTATTTT
NA	NA	TRBJ2-1	TRBV25-1	CASSPPRSPRYNEQFF	TGTGCCAGCAGCCCTCCTAGATCCCCTAGGTACAATGAGCAGTTCTTC
TRBD1	NA	TRBJ1-2	TRBV7-8	CASSRGAGQGYGGYTF	TGTGCCAGCAGCCGAGGGGCGGGACAGGGGTACGGCGGCTACACCTTC
NA	NA	TRBJ2-7	TRBV6-5	CASTPEGTYEQYF	TGTGCCAGCACCCCGGAAGGGACCTACGAGCAGTACTTC
NA	NA	TRBJ1-2	TRBV27	CASSNSRGGYTF	TGTGCCAGCAGTAATTCTCGGGGGGGCTACACCTTC
TRBD1	few	TRBJ2-2	TRBV7-2	CASTRQGSGELFF	TGTGCCAGCACCCGACAGGGGTCGGGGGAGCTGTTTTTT
NA	few	TRBJ2-3	TRBV19	CASSIQAGDTDTQYF	TGTGCCAGTAGTATACAGGCAGGGGACACAGATACGCAGTATTTT
NA	few	TRBJ2-3	TRBV4-2	CASSPGGSTDTQYF	TGTGCCAGCAGCCCCGGCGGCAGCACAGATACGCAGTATTTT
NA	NA	TRBJ2-2	TRBV15	CATSRDGQRTGELFF	TGTGCCACCAGCAGAGATGGACAGAGAACCGGGGAGCTGTTTTTT
TRBD1	NA	TRBJ1-1	TRBV19	CASISRGQGNTEAFF	TGTGCCAGTATTTCCCGGGGACAGGGGAACACTGAAGCTTTCTTT
TRBD1	NA	TRBJ1-1	TRBV19	CASSSGTGNTEAFF	TGTGCCAGTAGTTCCGGGACAGGGAACACTGAAGCTTTCTTT
NA	NA	TRBJ1-2	TRBV7-2	CASSLAPLGAVFYGYTF	TGTGCCAGCAGCTTAGCGCCCTTAGGTGCAGTCTTCTATGGCTACACCTTC
NA	NA	TRBJ2-5	TRBV7-8	CASSRWLSDAAEEQYF	TGTGCCAGCAGCCGATGGCTTTCGGACGCCGCGGAGGAGCAGTACTTC
NA	NA	TRBJ2-5	TRBV4-3	CASSQEAWSPETQYF	TGCGCCAGCAGCCAAGAGGCTTGGTCCCCAGAGACCCAGTACTTC
TRBD2	once	TRBJ2-1	TRBV9	CASSPRAGVVINEQFF	TGTGCCAGCAGCCCAAGAGCGGGAGTCGTTATAAATGAGCAGTTCTTC
NA	NA	TRBJ2-5	TRBV5-1	CASSLEQPQETQYF	TGCGCCAGCAGCTTGGAACAGCCTCAAGAGACCCAGTACTTC
TRBD1	NA	TRBJ2-7	TRBV4-1	CASSQGTGMNEQYF	TGCGCCAGCAGCCAAGGGACAGGGATGAACGAGCAGTACTTC
TRBD2	NA	TRBJ2-2	TRBV11-2	CASSLRGLAGEADTGELFF	TGTGCCAGCAGCTTGAGGGGACTAGCGGGAGAGGCGGACACCGGGGAGCTGTTTTTT